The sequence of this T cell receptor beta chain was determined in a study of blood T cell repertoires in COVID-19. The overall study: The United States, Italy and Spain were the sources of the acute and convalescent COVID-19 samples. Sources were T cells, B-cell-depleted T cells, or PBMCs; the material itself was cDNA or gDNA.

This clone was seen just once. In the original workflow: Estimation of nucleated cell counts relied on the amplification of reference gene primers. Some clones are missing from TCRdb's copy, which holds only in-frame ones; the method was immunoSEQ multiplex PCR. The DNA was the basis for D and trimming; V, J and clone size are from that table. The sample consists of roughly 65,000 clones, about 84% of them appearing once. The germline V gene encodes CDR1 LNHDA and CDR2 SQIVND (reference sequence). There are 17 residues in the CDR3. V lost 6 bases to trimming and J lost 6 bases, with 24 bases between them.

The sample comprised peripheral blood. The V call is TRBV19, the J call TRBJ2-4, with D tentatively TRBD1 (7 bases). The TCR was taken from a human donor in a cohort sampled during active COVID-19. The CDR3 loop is CASSRGTVGQGVNIQYF. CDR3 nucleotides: TGTGCCAGTAGCCGGGGGACAGTCGGCCAGGGGGTAAACATTCAGTACTTC.